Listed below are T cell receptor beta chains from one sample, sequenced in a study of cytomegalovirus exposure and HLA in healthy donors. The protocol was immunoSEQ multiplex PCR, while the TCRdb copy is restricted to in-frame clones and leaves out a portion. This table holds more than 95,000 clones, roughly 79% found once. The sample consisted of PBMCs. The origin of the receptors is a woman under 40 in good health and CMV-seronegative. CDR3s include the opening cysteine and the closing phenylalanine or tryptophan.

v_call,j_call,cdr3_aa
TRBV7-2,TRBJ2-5,CASSLEGDSGRETQYF
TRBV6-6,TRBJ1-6,CASRKNREPYSPLHF
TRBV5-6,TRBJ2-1,CASGYRDTSYNEQFF
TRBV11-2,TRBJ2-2,CASSQGTSGVTGELFF
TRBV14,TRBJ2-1,CASSPERDPYNEQFF
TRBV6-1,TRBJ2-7,CASSEFGSGSSEQYF
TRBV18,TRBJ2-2,CASSVGQGRTGELFF
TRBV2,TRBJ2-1,CASREGQLRYNEQFF
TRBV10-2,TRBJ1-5,CASSELELNQPQHF
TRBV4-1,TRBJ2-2,CASSQVDMGLTAGLFF
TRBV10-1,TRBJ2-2,CASNLAGGGGELFF
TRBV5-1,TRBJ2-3,CASSGTGGTDTQYF
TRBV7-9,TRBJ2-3,CASSFGGADTQYF
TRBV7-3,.,CASSRGPLAGGSYEQYF
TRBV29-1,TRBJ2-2,CSVEPAGVTGELFF
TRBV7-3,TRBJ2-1,CASSLNARSGEQFF
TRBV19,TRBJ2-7,CASSPGQGIYEQYF
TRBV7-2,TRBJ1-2,CASSLAGTPYTF
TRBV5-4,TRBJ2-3,CASSLTGSSGRGNTQYF
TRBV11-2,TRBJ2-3,CASRGDSGDTQYF
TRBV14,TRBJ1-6,CASSPQNHSPLHF
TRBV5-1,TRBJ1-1,CASSLETGGRDTEAFF
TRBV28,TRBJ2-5,CASSSPVREQYF
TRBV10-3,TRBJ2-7,CAISSAKPGLAGVGGEQYF
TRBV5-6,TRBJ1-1,CASSFPGLNTEAFF
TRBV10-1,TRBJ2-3,CASSRDNSASTDTQYF
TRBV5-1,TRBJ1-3,CASSLDHSTGNTIYF
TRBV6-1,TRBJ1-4,CASRAGSPNEKLFF
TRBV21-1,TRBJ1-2,CASPPGQLKTVYGYTF
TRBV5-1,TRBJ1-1,CASSNGQGATEAFF
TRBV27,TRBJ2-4,CASKSPDRGRVQYF
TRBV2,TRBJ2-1,CAMKGSSGYNEQFF
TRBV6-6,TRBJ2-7,CASSSGGQRAYEQYF
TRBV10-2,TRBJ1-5,CASSGHRDSSNQPQHF
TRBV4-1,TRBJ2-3,CASSPALAGGPDTDTQYF
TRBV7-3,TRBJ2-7,CASSSGGLGEQYF
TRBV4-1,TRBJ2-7,CASSQEIGSLAYEQYF
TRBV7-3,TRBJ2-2,CASSLRQTNTGELFF
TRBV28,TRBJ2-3,CASSLFGTSGSSTDTQYF
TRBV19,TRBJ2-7,CATSAGVYEQYF
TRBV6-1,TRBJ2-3,CASRSTDTQYF
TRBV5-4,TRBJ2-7,CASSLRGQTYEQYF
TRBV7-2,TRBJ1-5,CASSASGGDQPQHF
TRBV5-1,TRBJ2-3,CASSLESDTQYF
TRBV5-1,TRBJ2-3,CASSFTDRDTQYF
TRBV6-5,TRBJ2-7,CASSPGIAGYEQYF
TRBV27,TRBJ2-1,CASTYSLTSGRYNEQFF
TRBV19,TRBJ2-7,CASSTAQGYEQYF
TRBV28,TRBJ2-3,CASTERVAGITDTQYF
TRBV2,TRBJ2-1,CASSGWEGHNEQFF
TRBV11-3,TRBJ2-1,CASSSKRLAGFNEQFF
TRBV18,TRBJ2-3,CASSPRTGGADTQYF
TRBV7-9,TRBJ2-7,CASSPGTGRDGEQYF
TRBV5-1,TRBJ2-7,CASSLALTAYEQYF
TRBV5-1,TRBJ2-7,CASSNRDSQTYEQYF
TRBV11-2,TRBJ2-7,CASSYAGAGTYEQYF
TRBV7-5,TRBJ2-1,CARSQHGGLLRQFF
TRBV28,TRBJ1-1,CASSLYLLNTEAFF